The clone carrying this T cell receptor (beta chain) was seen many times. Its antigen is currently unknown. Authors of the study amplified TCR beta CDR3 regions from RNA transcripts. Using the HTBI primer set, a first-round RT-PCR was run on the TCR CDR3. TCRdb re-derived calls from the multiplex PCR reads in MiXCR, one entry per CDR3 protein. This sample has hundreds of thousands of distinct CDR3 sequences; roughly 15% occur once, and the top ten carry around an eighth. Ophthalmopathy cases scored 3 or more on the Clinical Activity Score and 4 or more on NOSPECS grade, with duration below 3 months. Every diagnosis used clinical symptoms, serum thyroxine and TRAb, thyroid ultrasound and orbital computed tomography. The entry originates in a study of T cells in Graves' hyperthyroidism and ophthalmopathy. The study's findings and limits: Most clonotypes that expanded in the thyroid above 0.001 also showed up in blood.

The receptor was derived from a woman aged 45-65 years with Graves' ophthalmopathy. Sequencing was performed on blood.

The chain's CDR3 is CSVDADLGYEQFF. DNA of the CDR3: TGCAGCGTTGATGCGGACCTAGGGTATGAGCAGTTCTTC. V is TRBV29-1 and J is TRBJ2-1; the D is unclear. The CDR3 has 13 residues. Germline V lookup: CDR1 SQVTM, CDR2 ANQGSEA. Trimming took off 3 bases at V and 8 bases at J, with 14 bases between the two ends.